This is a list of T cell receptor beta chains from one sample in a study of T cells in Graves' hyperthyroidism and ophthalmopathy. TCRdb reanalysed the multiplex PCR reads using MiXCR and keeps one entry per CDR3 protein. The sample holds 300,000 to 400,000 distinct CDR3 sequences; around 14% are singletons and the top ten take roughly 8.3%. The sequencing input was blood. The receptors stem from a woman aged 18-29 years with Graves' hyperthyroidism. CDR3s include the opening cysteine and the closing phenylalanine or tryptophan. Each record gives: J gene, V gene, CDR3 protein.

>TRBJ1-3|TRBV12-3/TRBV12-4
CASSPRGAGNTIYF
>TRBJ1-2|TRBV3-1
CASSQDTIQAAYGYTF
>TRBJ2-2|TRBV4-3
CASSRQGNIGTGELFF
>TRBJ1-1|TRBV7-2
CASSLIMIEAFF
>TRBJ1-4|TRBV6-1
CATSGGGEKLFF
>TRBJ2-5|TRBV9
CASSEGQPKETQYF
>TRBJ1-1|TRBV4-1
CASGQDSQGLMNTEAFF
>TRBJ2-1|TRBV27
CASSLSLPGNEQFF
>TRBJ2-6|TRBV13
CASSLVSSGANVLTF
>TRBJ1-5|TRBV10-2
CASSEHATGHQPQHF
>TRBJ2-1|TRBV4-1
CASSRTGDEQFF
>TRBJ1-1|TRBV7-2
CASSSRTGSTEAFF
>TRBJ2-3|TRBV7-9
CASSYRQAYTQYF